This paragraph reports one TCR beta chain. Its antigen is undetermined. Germline trimming cut 7 bases from V and 3 bases from J; bases unmatched to any gene: 6. Germline V gives CDR1 SGHNT, CDR2 YYREEE (reference sequence). This CDR3 region has 14 residues. Genomic DNA was employed as the template in profiling TCR beta VDJ and CDR3. MiXCR, run by TCRdb on the reads, gives a single entry per CDR3 protein. The data contain 250,000 to 300,000 distinct CDR3 sequences, 45% to 65% of them singletons. This specimen comes from a study of CD8+CD57+ T cells in acquired aplastic anemia. Turning to the study itself: Sorted CD4+ plus CD8+ cells gave DNA averaging roughly 2.9 ug.

General study results and limits: Approximately 30 CD8+ CDR3 sequences were shared between patients and controls. Patients and controls were not found to differ significantly in CD8+ Simpson's diversity.

The chain uses TRBV5-4 and TRBJ2-3, with 9 bases fitting TRBD2. The source is a human donor with severe aplastic anemia or a healthy control (not recorded which). The specimen was sorted CD4+, CD8+, or CD8+CD57+ T cells (not recorded which) from PBMCs. The CDR3: CASPAGGPTDTQYF. CDR3 nucleotide sequence: TGTGCCAGCCCTGCGGGAGGGCCGACAGATACGCAGTATTTT.